This T cell receptor (beta chain) was documented in a study of cytomegalovirus exposure and HLA in healthy donors. Germline-derived CDR1 and CDR2 are ENHRY and SYGVKD. CDR3 length: 14 amino acids. V lost 5 bases to trimming and J lost 0 bases, with 7 bases between them. Study-level results: The CMV antigen specificity of a few CMV-associated chains was confirmed through in vitro analysis. A link between a missense DCLRE1C variant and TCR beta V- and J-gene trimming emerged from a later analysis. Sequencing likely generated an artifact that appeared as a cluster of highly shared sequence variants. A later analysis, which compared TCR beta chains of equal frequency, found the HLA-associated ones more clonally expanded.

Amplification used 60 Vbeta primers and 13 Jbeta primers. Assay: immunoSEQ multiplex PCR; the TCRdb copy retains only in-frame clones and omits some. The table has 110,000 to 150,000 clones, roughly 80% seen once. Points on this clone: Its antigen is still unknown.

The TCR was taken from a middle-aged woman in good health and CMV-seropositive. The rearrangement links TRBV10-3 to TRBJ1-4; D not resolved. The sample taken for sequencing was PBMCs. CDR3 loop: CAISYSATNEKLFF. The CDR3 DNA reads as TGTGCCATCAGTTACAGTGCAACTAATGAAAAACTGTTTTTT.